These 32 T cell receptor beta chains originate from one sample sequenced in a study of cytomegalovirus exposure and HLA in healthy donors. The PCR made use of 60 Vbeta and 13 Jbeta primers. Profiled with immunoSEQ multiplex PCR; TCRdb holds only in-frame clones, not every one. The profile shows around 86,000 clones, less than 10% of them singletons. The sequencing sample was made of PBMCs. The receptors shown here come from a man aged 45-65 years in good health and CMV-seronegative.

This clone was counted a few times. The V gene is TRBV5-1, the J gene TRBJ1-1; 9 bases map to TRBD1. J was trimmed by 0 bases and V by 3 bases; bases with no gene match: 6. The CDR3 loop spans 16 amino acids. Germline loops: CDR1 SGHRS, CDR2 YFSETQ. CDR3: CASSSGTGSMNTEAFF. Written as DNA, the CDR3 is TGCGCCAGCAGCTCCGGGACAGGGAGCATGAACACTGAAGCTTTCTTT.

This sequence joins TRBV2 and TRBJ1-2; 8 nucleotides match TRBD1. Germline trimming cut 6 bases from V and 5 bases from J; bases unmatched to any gene: 5. The CDR3 has 13 amino acids. Germline loops: CDR1 SNHLY, CDR2 FYNNEI. The CDR3 reads CASSPGTGYGYTF. Written as DNA, the CDR3 is TGTGCCAGCAGCCCTGGGACAGGTTATGGCTACACCTTC.

V usage is TRBV7-2 and J usage is TRBJ2-3, with D unresolved. This CDR3 contains 11 residues. The ends were cut back, 5 bases at V and 8 bases at J, with 8 bases in the middle. Germline CDR1 reads SGHTA; CDR2 reads FQGNSA. CDR3 protein: CASSPPGTQYF. CDR3 bases: TGTGCCAGCAGCCCCCCCGGTACGCAGTATTTT.

The chain has TRBV10-3 and TRBJ2-7, with D possibly TRBD2 on 6 matching bases. CDR1 and CDR2 (germline): ENHRY, SYGVKD. The CDR3 spans 14 residues. V lost 3 bases and J 2 bases, leaving 11 bases between the germline ends. This CDR3 is CAISELPGAYEQYF. CDR3 bases: TGTGCCATCAGTGAACTTCCGGGGGCCTACGAGCAGTACTTC.

The table lists this clone with a few counts. The rearrangement links TRBV27 to TRBJ1-5; 9 bases agree with TRBD1. Germline V gene sequence: CDR1 MNHEY, CDR2 SMNVEV (reference sequence). The V and J ends lost 8 bases and 9 bases, in that order; junction bases with no gene match: 5. The CDR3 spans 12 residues. The CDR3, as DNA: TGTGCCAGCGGGACAGGGTTCATGCCCCAGCATTTT. Its translation is CASGTGFMPQHF.

The table lists this clone with a few counts. V and J are TRBV7-9 and TRBJ1-4; perhaps TRBD1 as D (6 bases). This CDR3 is built from 17 residues. Trimming cost V 2 bases and J 4 bases, with 17 bases left between them. CDR1 and CDR2 from the germline V gene are SEHNR and FQNEAQ (reference sequence). CDR3: CASSLSRGGRGNEKLFF. The CDR3 DNA reads TGTGCCAGCAGCTTATCTCGCGGGGGGCGGGGTAATGAAAAACTGTTTTTT.

In this sample, this clone turned up a few times. The J gene is TRBJ2-5, the V gene TRBV21-1; the D call of TRBD2 is as the table states it, not checked on the DNA. TRBV21-1 is assigned pseudogene status. The CDR3 covers 20 residues. This CDR3 is CASSQTKLTGLAGEGETQYF. In DNA form, the CDR3 reads TGTGCCAGCAGCCAAACCAAATTGACGGGACTAGCGGGAGAAGGAGAGACCCAGTACTTC.

The table lists this clone with a few counts. The chain uses TRBV7-2 and TRBJ2-5, with 9 bases lining up with TRBD2. The CDR3 has 15 residues. The germline V gene has CDR1 SGHTA and CDR2 FQGNSA. Unmatched junction bases numbered 5, after V lost 1 base and J lost 5 bases. The CDR3 sequence: CASSLGQREEETQYF. The CDR3, as DNA: TGTGCCAGCAGCTTAGGCCAGCGGGAGGAGGAGACCCAGTACTTC. Together with reference TRBV7-2 and TRBJ2-5, the CDR3 gives the full variable domain: GAGVSQSPSNKVTEKGKDVELRCDPISGHTALYWYRQSLGQGLEFLIYFQGNSAPDKSGLPSDRFSAERTGGSVSTLTIQRTQQEDSAVYLCASSLGQREEETQYFGPGTRLLVL.

The table lists this clone with a few counts. The chain has TRBV2 and TRBJ2-3; the D gene is possibly TRBD2 (6 bases). The CDR3 runs 14 residues. The germline CDR1 and CDR2 sequences are SNHLY and FYNNEI. With 2 bases removed from V and 4 bases from J, the gap between germline ends came to 10 bases. CDR3 sequence (DNA): TGTGCCAGCAGTGAACCGGGACTCGCAGATACGCAGTATTTT. This codes for CASSEPGLADTQYF.

This clone has a handful of counts. The rearrangement joins TRBV5-6 to TRBJ2-7; 11 nucleotides line up with TRBD2. J lost 0 bases, V lost 2 bases, and 7 bases had no gene match. Germline-derived CDR1 and CDR2 are SGHDT and YYEEEE. This CDR3 contains 17 residues. CDR3 loop: CASSFTGTSGFSYEQYF. In DNA form, the CDR3 reads TGTGCCAGCAGCTTCACCGGGACTAGCGGATTCTCCTACGAGCAGTACTTC. Filled out from reference TRBV5-6 and TRBJ2-7, the complete variable domain reads DAGVTQSPTHLIKTRGQQVTLRCSPKSGHDTVSWYQQALGQGPQFIFQYYEEEERQRGNFPDRFSGHQFPNYSSELNVNALLLGDSALYLCASSFTGTSGFSYEQYFGPGTRLTVT.

In its sample, this clone was seen a few times. This chain joins TRBV28 and TRBJ2-1, with 11 bases identical to TRBD2. V was pared by 2 bases and J by 7 bases, with 7 bases of the junction left unmatched. The CDR3 is made up of 16 amino acids. Germline V CDR1 and CDR2: MDHEN, SYDVKM. The chain's CDR3 is CASSLATSGGGNEQFF. CDR3 nucleotide sequence: TGTGCCAGCAGTTTAGCTACTAGCGGGGGCGGGAATGAGCAGTTCTTC.

This clone occurred a few times. V gene TRBV2 combines with J gene TRBJ2-5; 9 bases align to TRBD2. The J call may be in error: the DNA end matches TRBJ2-7 better. This CDR3 is 14 amino acids long. Germline V gene lookup returns CDR1 SNHLY and CDR2 FYNNEI. The CDR3 spells CASSEGGLAYEQYF. The CDR3 nucleotides read TGTGCCAGCAGTGAAGGGGGACTAGCTTACGAGCAGTACTTC.

The chain links TRBV7-9 to TRBJ2-2, with 7 bases matching TRBD2. CDR3 length equals 15 residues. The V segment lost 4 bases and the J segment 0 bases; nucleotides outside the gene matches: 2. Germline CDR1 reads SEHNR; CDR2 reads FQNEAQ (reference sequence). Written as DNA, the CDR3 is TGTGCCAGCAGCTCCAGCGGGGCGAACACCGGGGAGCTGTTTTTT. It specifies CASSSSGANTGELFF.

This clone was seen only a few times. V gene TRBV15 combines with J gene TRBJ1-5, with no clear D. CDR1 is LNHNV, CDR2 YYDKDF, per germline (reference sequence). The V end was cut by 3 bases, the J end by 4 bases, with 16 bases between. The CDR3 runs 16 residues. The CDR3 is CATSSPGGRPNQPQHF. CDR3 DNA sequence: TGTGCCACCAGCAGCCCAGGAGGACGCCCAAATCAGCCCCAGCATTTT.

Note on this clone: Likely a read error: the CDR3 ends without its conserved phenylalanine or tryptophan. The chain carries TRBV7-7 and TRBJ2-3, with 9 bases lining up with TRBD1. The CDR3 is made up of 15 amino acids. Germline V lookup: CDR1 SSHAT, CDR2 FNYEAQ (reference sequence). The CDR3 region has the DNA TGTGCTAGCAGCGAGGGACAGGGTTCCACAGATACGCAGTATGTT. This gives the protein CASSEGQGSTDTQYV.

This chain joins TRBV7-2 and TRBJ2-2; a weak D match, TRBD2 (5 bases). Germline V gene data show CDR1 as SGHTA and CDR2 as FQGNSA. The CDR3 has 16 amino acids. Between the trimmed V and J ends, which lost 1 base and 4 bases, there was a span of 13 bases. The CDR3 DNA reads TGTGCCAGCAGCTTAGGTGGCCATCGGGGCACCGGGGAGCTGTTTTTT. Translating gives CASSLGGHRGTGELFF.

The chain uses TRBV12-1 and TRBJ2-3; the table's TRBD2 call for D was not verified on the DNA. TRBV12-1 is recorded as a pseudogene. The CDR3 spans 16 residues. The CDR3 nucleotides read TGTGCCAGCAGCTTGGGCCTAGCGGGAGGCACAGATACGCAGTATTTT. Translated, it gives CASSLGLAGGTDTQYF.

This clone was counted between two and nine times. The chain carries TRBV5-1 and TRBJ2-1, with TRBD2 identical over 8 bases. V dropped 0 bases and J dropped 4; count of bases not matched to a gene: 3. This CDR3 is built from 15 residues. From germline, CDR1 is SGHRS and CDR2 YFSETQ. The CDR3 DNA reads as TGCGCCAGCAGCTTGGCGGGGGGGGCGTACAATGAGCAGTTCTTC. Translated: CASSLAGGAYNEQFF.

In its sample, this clone was seen a few times. The chain has TRBV7-2 and TRBJ2-5, with a possible D match to TRBD1 (6 bases). V lost 0 bases and J lost 5, with 10 bases in between. The CDR3 has 14 residues. Germline V lookup: CDR1 SGHTA, CDR2 FQGNSA. In DNA, the CDR3 is TGTGCCAGCAGCTTAGCACAGGGAGCGGAGACCCAGTACTTC. Its protein is CASSLAQGAETQYF.

This clone has only a few counts. This chain connects TRBV4-2 to TRBJ1-2; D is unclear. The CDR3 covers 15 residues. Per the germline V gene, CDR1 is LGHNA and CDR2 is YNFKEQ. V lost 1 base to trimming and J lost 0 bases, with 9 bases between them. CDR3 in amino acids: CASSQVWEANYGYTF. For the CDR3, the DNA is TGTGCCAGCAGCCAAGTGTGGGAGGCTAACTATGGCTACACCTTC.

The chain uses TRBV5-1 and TRBJ1-3, with D possibly matching TRBD1 (5 bases). The V and J ends lost 4 bases and 0 bases respectively, with 8 bases between them. There are 14 residues in the CDR3. Germline-derived CDR1 and CDR2 are SGHRS and YFSETQ. The CDR3: CASSDSSSGNTIYF. CDR3 nucleotides: TGCGCCAGCAGCGACAGTTCCTCTGGAAACACCATATATTTT.

The rearrangement uses TRBV5-5 and TRBJ1-3, with D perhaps matching TRBD1 (5 bases). The CDR3 spans 15 residues. The V gene lost 4 bases and the J gene lost 0 bases, with 11 bases spanning the gap. The germline CDR1 and CDR2 sequences are SGHKS and YYEKEE (reference sequence). The CDR3 DNA is TGTGCCAGCAGCAGTACAGGAAGCTCTGGAAACACCATATATTTT. Protein product: CASSSTGSSGNTIYF.

This clone showed up just once. The V gene is TRBV30, the J gene TRBJ2-5, with TRBD2 matching over 9 bases. Germline V lookup: CDR1 GTSNPN, CDR2 SVGIG (reference sequence). V lost 5 bases to trimming and J lost 14 bases; unmatched junction nucleotides: 21. This CDR3 comprises 15 residues. This CDR3 is CAWAGEGGRALGQYF. As DNA, the CDR3 is TGTGCCTGGGCTGGCGAGGGCGGGAGGGCTCTGGGACAATACTTC.

This clone was detected a few times. The chain joins TRBV29-1 to TRBJ2-6; TRBD2 matches 7 bases. The CDR3 contains 13 residues. Germline V gives CDR1 SQVTM, CDR2 ANQGSEA. Unmatched junction bases numbered 2, after V lost 8 bases and J lost 1 base. In DNA form, the CDR3 reads TGCAGCATCGGGGGGTCTGGGGCCAACGTCCTGACTTTC. This sequence encodes CSIGGSGANVLTF.

There are a few counts of this clone. The chain combines TRBV19 with TRBJ1-3; a weak D match, TRBD1 (6 bases). V lost 4 bases, J lost 0 bases, and 10 bases lay in between. The CDR3 extends over 15 amino acids. Germline loops: CDR1 LNHDA, CDR2 SQIVND (reference sequence). The DNA for the CDR3 is TGTGCCAGTAGTACGACAGGCAGCTCTGGAAACACCATATATTTT. It yields the protein CASSTTGSSGNTIYF. Together with reference TRBV19 and TRBJ1-3, the CDR3 gives the full variable domain: DGGITQSPKYLFRKEGQNVTLSCEQNLNHDAMYWYRQDPGQGLRLIYYSQIVNDFQKGDIAEGYSVSREKKESFPLTVTSAQKNPTAFYLCASSTTGSSGNTIYFGEGSWLTVV.

The chain combines TRBV6-5 with TRBJ2-1; 9 bases agree with TRBD1. Germline assignment: CDR1 MNHEY and CDR2 SVGAGI. This CDR3 has 12 amino acids. The V and J ends lost 5 bases and 15 bases, in that order; junction bases with no gene match: 8. The CDR3 bases are TGTGCCAGCAGTAACGACAGGGGGACGCCGTTCTTC. It yields the protein CASSNDRGTPFF.

The rearrangement uses TRBV6-1 and TRBJ1-2; 9 bases align to TRBD1. This CDR3 is 15 amino acids long. J gave up 9 bases and V 3 bases, and 11 bases lay outside the gene matches. Germline values: CDR1 MNHNS, CDR2 SASEGT. The CDR3 sequence: CASSDAGTGHFSYTF. As DNA, the CDR3 is TGTGCCAGCAGTGACGCCGGGACAGGGCATTTTAGCTACACCTTC.

This chain links TRBV6-5 with TRBJ2-7; 7 bases map to TRBD1. CDR1 and CDR2 from the germline V gene are MNHEY and SVGAGI. The CDR3 covers 15 residues. Trimming took 4 bases from V and 2 from J; bases not matched to a gene: 8. The CDR3: CASSSRQGFAYEQYF. CDR3 DNA sequence: TGTGCCAGCAGTTCCCGACAGGGTTTCGCCTACGAGCAGTACTTC.

This sequence joins TRBV7-9 and TRBJ1-2; the match to TRBD1 covers 8 bases. There are 15 residues in the CDR3. With 5 bases clipped from V and 7 bases from J, the junction kept 12 bases outside the gene matches. CDR1 is SEHNR, CDR2 FQNEAQ, per germline (reference sequence). The CDR3: CASSNSGQGHSGYTF. DNA for the CDR3: TGTGCCAGCAGCAACTCCGGACAGGGCCATAGTGGCTACACCTTC.

Only a few counts were recorded for this clone. The chain carries TRBV10-3 and TRBJ1-1; D ambiguous. The V gene's germline CDR1 is ENHRY and CDR2 SYGVKD. The CDR3 runs to 13 residues. Trimming stripped 6 bases from V and 1 base from J, with 9 bases between. The CDR3 region is CAIRVDKNTEAFF. DNA of the CDR3: TGTGCCATCAGGGTAGACAAGAACACTGAAGCTTTCTTT.

This clone appeared a few times. This rearrangement joins TRBV9 to TRBJ2-3, with 8 bases that match TRBD1. With V trimmed by 6 bases and J by 2 bases, 8 bases remained unmatched. Germline V CDR1 and CDR2: SGDLS, YYNGEE. CDR3 size: 15 residues. The CDR3 spells CASNGWGQATDTQYF. CDR3 coding DNA: TGTGCCAGCAATGGTTGGGGACAGGCCACAGATACGCAGTATTTT.

The chain combines TRBV28 with TRBJ2-7, with a possible D match to TRBD1 (6 bases). Trimming left V 2 bases short and J 3 bases short, with 14 bases between. Germline assignment: CDR1 MDHEN and CDR2 SYDVKM. The CDR3 extends over 15 amino acids. The CDR3 reads CASSLGTIIFYEQYF. The CDR3 nucleotides read TGTGCCAGCAGTTTAGGGACAATTATCTTCTACGAGCAGTACTTC.